This passage covers 20 T cell receptor beta chains from one sample sequenced in a study of blood T cells in healthy people across ages. A second PCR of 7 to 11 cycles used a sample-barcoded 5' primer and a J-beta primer mix. TCRdb called the 5' RACE reads again in MiXCR, with one record for every CDR3 protein. The table has around 500,000 distinct CDR3 sequences, around half seen once. The sample taken for sequencing was blood. The receptors shown here come from an older man in good health.

The rearrangement joins TRBV9 to TRBJ2-3, with a weak D call TRBD2 (6 bases). V was clipped by 1 base and J by 2 bases, with 11 bases between them. There are 15 residues in the CDR3. CDR1 and CDR2 (germline): SGDLS, YYNGEE. DNA for the CDR3: TGTGCCAGCAGCGTATCGGGGGAAATCACAGATACGCAGTATTTT. The encoded protein is CASSVSGEITDTQYF.

The DNA of the CDR3 is TGTGCCAGCAGCCGCAATCAGGCGGGACTACGGGAGCAGTACTTC. Translated, it gives CASSRNQAGLREQYF. This rearrangement joins TRBV27 to TRBJ2-7; 7 bases are shared with TRBD2. Germline-derived CDR1 and CDR2 are MNHEY and SMNVEV (reference sequence). The CDR3 loop spans 15 amino acids. The V segment lost 6 bases and the J segment 7 bases; nucleotides outside the gene matches: 15.

The chain is built from TRBV6-5 and TRBJ2-3; perhaps TRBD2 as D (6 bases). CDR1 MNHEY and CDR2 SVGAGI come from the germline V gene. V was clipped by 0 bases and J by 5 bases, with 6 bases between them. This CDR3 has 13 amino acids. In nucleotides, the CDR3 is TGTGCCAGCAGTTACTCGGGGGGAGATACGCAGTATTTT. It codes for CASSYSGGDTQYF.

V usage is TRBV7-2 and J usage is TRBJ1-1, with unresolved D. The CDR3 has 14 residues. The germline V gene encodes CDR1 SGHTA and CDR2 FQGNSA. The V end was cut by 3 bases, the J end by 5 bases, with 13 bases between. As DNA, the CDR3 is TGTGCCAGCAGCTTCAGTACGGGTACAACTGAAGCTTTCTTT. It specifies CASSFSTGTTEAFF.

This rearrangement joins TRBV11-2 to TRBJ2-2; D is possibly TRBD1 (6 bases). Germline V gives CDR1 SGHAT, CDR2 FQNNGV. There are 13 residues in the CDR3. Trimming removed 6 bases from V and 6 bases from J, with 11 bases in between. In nucleotides, the CDR3 is TGTGCCAGCAGAGAGGGGGTATCCGGGGAGCTGTTTTTT. Translating it yields CASREGVSGELFF.

The chain carries TRBV28 and TRBJ1-5; weak D call: TRBD1 (6 bases). The length of the CDR3 is 14 residues. In germline, CDR1 is MDHEN, CDR2 SYDVKM. Trimming took off 7 bases at V and 6 bases at J, with 16 bases between the two ends. CDR3 sequence: CASKPGGLIQPQHF. For the CDR3, the DNA is TGTGCCAGCAAGCCCGGGGGCTTGATTCAGCCCCAGCATTTT.

The chain couples TRBV15 to TRBJ2-5; 12 nucleotides match TRBD1. The J call may be wrong; the DNA end is better matched by TRBJ2-7. Germline-derived CDR1 and CDR2 are LNHNV and YYDKDF (reference sequence). The CDR3 is 16 amino acids. The CDR3 region has the DNA TGTGCCACCAGCAGAGCCCGGGACAGGGGGCAATACGAGCAGTACTTC. Its protein product is CATSRARDRGQYEQYF.

Worth noting for this clonotype: Being one base from a much bigger clone, this may be a read error. V is TRBV6-2 or TRBV6-3 and J is TRBJ1-2; possible D gene TRBD1, 5 bases. Germline values: CDR1 MNHEY, CDR2 SVGEGT. There are 11 residues in the CDR3. Trimming cost V 5 bases and J 7 bases, with 8 bases left between them. CDR3 in amino acids: CASSEGRGYTF. In nucleotides, the CDR3 is TGTGCCAGCAGTGAGGGACGTGGCTACACCTTC.

This rearrangement joins TRBV28 to TRBJ1-2; TRBD1 is a possible D gene (5 bases). This CDR3 is built from 15 residues. CDR1 is MDHEN, CDR2 SYDVKM, per germline. With 3 bases removed from V and 1 base from J, the gap between germline ends came to 12 bases. CDR3 protein: CASSFRRDYNYGYTF. DNA of the CDR3: TGTGCCAGCAGTTTCCGTCGGGACTATAACTATGGCTACACCTTC.

This clonotype was seen a handful of times. The CDR3 nucleotides are TGCAGTGCTAGAGTGCCCCCCGGTTCACCCCTCCACTTT. It yields the protein CSARVPPGSPLHF. The chain joins TRBV20-1 to TRBJ1-6; D not certain. CDR1 and CDR2 from the germline V gene are DFQATT and SNEGSKA (reference sequence). CDR3 length equals 13 residues. With 1 base removed from V and 9 bases from J, the gap between germline ends came to 10 bases.

This clonotype was counted ten times or more. The gene calls are TRBV6-5 and TRBJ2-7, with D possibly being TRBD2 (5 bases). Germline lookup yields CDR1 MNHEY and CDR2 SVGAGI. The V end lost 2 bases, the J end lost 1 base, and 12 bases lay between the germline ends. The CDR3 is 15 amino acids. The chain's CDR3 is CASSYMRPGSYEQYF. The CDR3, as DNA: TGTGCCAGCAGTTACATGCGGCCGGGGTCCTACGAGCAGTACTTC.

The chain recombines TRBV29-1 with TRBJ2-1; 8 bases line up with TRBD1. V was pared by 7 bases and J by 5 bases, with 10 bases of the junction left unmatched. The CDR3 sequence is 14 residues long. CDR1 and CDR2 from the germline V gene are SQVTM and ANQGSEA. The CDR3 DNA is TGCAGCGCAGAGACAGGGGACCCCCACAATGAGCAGTTCTTC. Its protein is CSAETGDPHNEQFF.

The V call is TRBV6-2 or TRBV6-3, the J call TRBJ1-5; D gene ambiguous. Germline V lookup: CDR1 MNHEY, CDR2 SVGEGT. V gave up 10 bases and J gave up 0 bases, with 13 bases separating them. The CDR3 totals 14 residues. CDR3 sequence (DNA): TGTGCCACCAAGAGACAATCTAGCAATCAGCCCCAGCATTTT. The encoded protein is CATKRQSSNQPQHF.

This clonotype was observed at least ten times. The chain carries TRBV6-6 and TRBJ1-1, with D unclear. This CDR3 has 11 residues. The germline gives CDR1 MNHNY, CDR2 SVGAGI (reference sequence). V was clipped by 7 bases and J by 11 bases, with 14 bases between them. The DNA of the CDR3 is TGTGCCAGCACCGAAACCACCGGGGCTTTCTTT. Translation gives CASTETTGAFF.

The V and J genes are TRBV9 and TRBJ2-2, with D possibly TRBD2 on 6 matching bases. Germline CDR1 reads SGDLS; CDR2 reads YYNGEE. This CDR3 region has 15 residues. Trimming cost V 1 base and J 4 bases, with 11 bases left between them. The CDR3 loop reads CASSVLGGPTGELFF. For the CDR3, the DNA is TGTGCCAGCAGCGTACTGGGAGGCCCCACCGGGGAGCTGTTTTTT.

The rearrangement links TRBV9 to TRBJ2-1, with D perhaps given as TRBD1 or TRBD2 (5 bases each). The germline gives CDR1 SGDLS, CDR2 YYNGEE. V was pared by 0 bases and J by 10 bases, with 14 bases between. This CDR3 spans 14 amino acids. Here the CDR3 reads CASSVAGRLGEQFF. The CDR3 DNA is TGTGCCAGCAGCGTAGCGGGACGTCTTGGGGAGCAGTTCTTC.

The rearrangement uses TRBV11-2 and TRBJ2-5; 11 bases map to TRBD2. V lost 6 bases to trimming and J lost 11 bases; unmatched junction nucleotides: 14. Looked up from germline, CDR1 is SGHAT and CDR2 is FQNNGV. CDR3 length equals 15 residues. CDR3 sequence reads: CASRKGLAEDNEQYF. DNA of the CDR3: TGTGCCAGCAGAAAGGGACTAGCGGAAGACAATGAGCAGTACTTC.

This chain links TRBV20-1 with TRBJ2-7, with TRBD2 matching over 11 bases. Germline lookup yields CDR1 DFQATT and CDR2 SNEGSKA (reference sequence). The CDR3 length is 14 residues. Trimming took 3 bases from V and 2 from J; bases not matched to a gene: 3. CDR3 in amino acids: CSARTSGTTYEQYF. The CDR3, as DNA: TGCAGTGCTAGGACTAGCGGGACCACCTACGAGCAGTACTTC.

The rearrangement uses TRBV20-1 and TRBJ2-7; a weak D match, TRBD1 (6 bases). Germline V gene data show CDR1 as DFQATT and CDR2 as SNEGSKA (reference sequence). The V gene lost 4 bases and the J gene lost 7 bases, with 14 bases spanning the gap. The CDR3 has 12 residues. CDR3 in amino acids: CSATGTPLEQYF. CDR3 nucleotides: TGCAGTGCTACCGGGACACCCCTGGAGCAGTACTTC.

This clonotype was seen many times. Since a much larger clone is just one base distant, this may be a read error. This sequence joins TRBV12-3 or TRBV12-4 and TRBJ2-5; 8 bases align to TRBD2. CDR3 length equals 17 residues. The J segment lost 2 bases and the V segment lost 6 bases, leaving 14 bases of the junction unmatched. CDR3 bases: TGTGCCAGCAGCACCCCTTCTGCCGGGGGGGCGCAAGAGACCCAGTACTTC. It encodes CASSTPSAGGAQETQYF.